These T cell receptor beta chains were read from a single sample in a study of Ad26.COV2.S vaccination and SARS-CoV-2 variants. Generated by immunoSEQ multiplex PCR, the TCRdb table keeps only in-frame clones and is missing some. The table includes roughly 270,000 clones, around 87% detected once. Here the sequenced sample was peripheral blood, taken in a trial of Ad26.COV2.S vaccine versus placebo. The source of these receptors is a person between 18 and 60 years old who received the Ad26.COV2.S COVID-19 vaccine or a placebo. CDR3s include the opening cysteine and the closing phenylalanine or tryptophan. The order of the fields is CDR3 protein, CDR3 DNA, D gene, V gene, J gene, clone size. A D gene is named only where the DNA matches it firmly. Expanded clones are given a class, and other clones once, few, many or no size at all.

CDR3: CASSPHNPRDYFSGANVLTF
DNA: TGTGCCAGCAGCCCGCATAACCCCCGGGACTACTTCTCTGGGGCCAACGTCCTGACTTTC
D: TRBD2
V: TRBV6-2/TRBV6-3
J: TRBJ2-6
size: NA

CDR3: CASSQGWTPSYEQYF
DNA: TGTGCCAGCAGCCAAGGCTGGACTCCGAGCTACGAGCAGTACTTC
D: NA
V: TRBV14
J: TRBJ2-7
size: NA

CDR3: CASSSVPPRQGYEQYF
DNA: TGTGCCAGCAGTTCCGTGCCCCCGAGACAGGGCTACGAGCAGTACTTC
D: TRBD1
V: TRBV28
J: TRBJ2-7
size: few

CDR3: CASSIEDSNQPQHF
DNA: TGTGCCAGTAGTATAGAAGATAGCAATCAGCCCCAGCATTTT
D: NA
V: TRBV19
J: TRBJ1-5
size: NA

CDR3: CASSADPPGNTIYF
DNA: TGTGCCAGCAGCGCCGACCCACCTGGAAACACCATATATTTT
D: NA
V: TRBV2
J: TRBJ1-3
size: once

CDR3: CASSHRGEGETQYF
DNA: TGTGCCAGCAGCCACAGGGGAGAGGGAGAGACCCAGTACTTC
D: TRBD1
V: TRBV7-8
J: TRBJ2-5
size: once

CDR3: CASSPPRRAGYSYEQYF
DNA: TGTGCCAGCAGCCCCCCTCGACGAGCGGGCTACTCCTACGAGCAGTACTTC
D: NA
V: TRBV7-2
J: TRBJ2-7
size: NA

CDR3: CASRKASGGANEQFF
DNA: TGTGCCAGCAGGAAAGCTAGCGGGGGGGCCAATGAGCAGTTCTTC
D: TRBD2
V: TRBV2
J: TRBJ2-1
size: NA

CDR3: CASQGQGTSYEQYF
DNA: TGTGCCAGCCAGGGCCAGGGGACGTCCTACGAGCAGTACTTC
D: NA
V: TRBV21-1
J: TRBJ2-7
size: NA

CDR3: CASSFLAPGRGTDGNQPQHF
DNA: TGTGCCAGCAGTTTTCTAGCACCGGGCAGGGGGACTGACGGCAATCAGCCCCAGCATTTT
D: TRBD1
V: TRBV27
J: TRBJ1-5
size: NA